The T cell receptor beta chain under discussion was sequenced for a study of shared clonotypes between healthy human individuals. In unsorted samples, genomic DNA was obtained using roughly 90 million PBMCs. The protocol was immunoSEQ multiplex PCR, while the TCRdb copy is restricted to in-frame clones and leaves out a portion. Among about 520,000 clones listed, more than 75% were seen once. This CDR3 has 14 residues. In germline, CDR1 is MNHNS, CDR2 SASEGT. Between the trimmed V and J ends, which lost 2 bases and 4 bases, there was a span of 11 bases. This TCR was sampled from a woman aged 40 to 50 in good health. Some clones in this sample may be carry-over from other donors' samples. The material sequenced was PBMCs. This chain connects TRBV6-1 to TRBJ1-2; no clear D gene. The CDR3 loop is CASSEPSDAYGYTF. CDR3 bases: TGTGCCAGCAGTGAACCGTCGGACGCCTATGGCTACACCTTC.